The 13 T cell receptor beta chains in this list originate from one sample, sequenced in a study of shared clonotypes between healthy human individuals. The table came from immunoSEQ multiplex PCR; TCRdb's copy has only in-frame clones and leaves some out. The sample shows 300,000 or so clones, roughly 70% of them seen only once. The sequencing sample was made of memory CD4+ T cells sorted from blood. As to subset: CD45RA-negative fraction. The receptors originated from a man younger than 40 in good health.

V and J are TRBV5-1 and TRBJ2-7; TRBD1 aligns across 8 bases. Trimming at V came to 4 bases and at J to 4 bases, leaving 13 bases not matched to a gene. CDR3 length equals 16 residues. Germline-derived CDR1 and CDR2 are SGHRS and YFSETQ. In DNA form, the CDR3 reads TGCGCCAGCAGCCGATTGGGACAGGACACGGATTACGAGCAGTACTTC. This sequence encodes CASSRLGQDTDYEQYF. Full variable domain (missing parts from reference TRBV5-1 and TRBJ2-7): KAGVTQTPRYLIKTRGQQVTLSCSPISGHRSVSWYQQTPGQGLQFLFEYFSETQRNKGNFPGRFSGRQFSNSRSEMNVSTLELGDSALYLCASSRLGQDTDYEQYFGPGTRLTVT.

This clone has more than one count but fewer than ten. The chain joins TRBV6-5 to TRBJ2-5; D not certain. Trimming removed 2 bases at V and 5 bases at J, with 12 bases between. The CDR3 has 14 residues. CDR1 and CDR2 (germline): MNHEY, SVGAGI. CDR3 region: CASSYTQGPETQYF. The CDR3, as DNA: TGTGCCAGCAGTTACACGCAAGGCCCCGAGACCCAGTACTTC.

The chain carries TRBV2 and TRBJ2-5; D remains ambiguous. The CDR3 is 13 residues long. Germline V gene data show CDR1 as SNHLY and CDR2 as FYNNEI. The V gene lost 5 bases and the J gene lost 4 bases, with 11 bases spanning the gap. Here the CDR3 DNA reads TGTGCCAGCAGTAGCAGCCTGGGAGAGACCCAGTACTTC. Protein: CASSSSLGETQYF. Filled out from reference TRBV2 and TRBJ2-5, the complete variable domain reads EPEVTQTPSHQVTQMGQEVILRCVPISNHLYFYWYRQILGQKVEFLVSFYNNEISEKSEIFDDQFSVERPDGSNFTLKIRSTKLEDSAMYFCASSSSLGETQYFGPGTRLLVL.

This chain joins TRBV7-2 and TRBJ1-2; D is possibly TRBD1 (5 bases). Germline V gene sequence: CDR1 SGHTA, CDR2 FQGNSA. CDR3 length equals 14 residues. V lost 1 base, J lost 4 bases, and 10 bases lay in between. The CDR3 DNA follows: TGTGCCAGCAGCTTAGGAGCAGGGAGCTATGGCTACACCTTC. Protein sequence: CASSLGAGSYGYTF.

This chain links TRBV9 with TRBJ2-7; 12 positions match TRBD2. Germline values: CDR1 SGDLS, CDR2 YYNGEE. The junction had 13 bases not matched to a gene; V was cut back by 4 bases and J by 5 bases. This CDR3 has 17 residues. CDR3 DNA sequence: TGTGCCAGCAGCTCTAGACTAGCGGGAGAGCCAGGGGACGAGCAGTACTTC. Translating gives CASSSRLAGEPGDEQYF.

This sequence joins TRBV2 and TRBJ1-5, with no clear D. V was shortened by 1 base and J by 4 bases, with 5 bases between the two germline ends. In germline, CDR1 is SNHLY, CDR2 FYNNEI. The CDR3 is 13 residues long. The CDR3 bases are TGTGCCAGCAGTGAAGAGAGAAATCAGCCCCAGCATTTT. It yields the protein CASSEERNQPQHF.

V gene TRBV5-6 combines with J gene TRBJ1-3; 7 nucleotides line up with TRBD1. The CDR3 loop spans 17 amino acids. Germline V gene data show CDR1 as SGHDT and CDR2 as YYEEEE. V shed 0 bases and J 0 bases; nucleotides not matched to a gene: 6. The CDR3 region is CASSLGTGSYSGNTIYF. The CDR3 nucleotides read TGTGCCAGCAGCTTGGGGACAGGATCATACTCTGGAAACACCATATATTTT.

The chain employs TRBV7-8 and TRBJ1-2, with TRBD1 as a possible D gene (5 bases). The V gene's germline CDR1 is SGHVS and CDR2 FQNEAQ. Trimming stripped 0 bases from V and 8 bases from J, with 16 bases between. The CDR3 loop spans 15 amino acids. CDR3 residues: CASSLARVPGNGYTF. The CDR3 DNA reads TGTGCCAGCAGCTTAGCGCGGGTGCCAGGGAACGGCTACACCTTC.

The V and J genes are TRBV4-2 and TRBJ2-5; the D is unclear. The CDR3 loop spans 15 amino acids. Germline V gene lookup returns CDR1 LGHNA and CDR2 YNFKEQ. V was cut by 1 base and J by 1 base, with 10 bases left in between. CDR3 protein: CASSQVFAAQETQYF. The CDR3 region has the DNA TGTGCCAGCAGCCAAGTGTTCGCGGCCCAAGAGACCCAGTACTTC.

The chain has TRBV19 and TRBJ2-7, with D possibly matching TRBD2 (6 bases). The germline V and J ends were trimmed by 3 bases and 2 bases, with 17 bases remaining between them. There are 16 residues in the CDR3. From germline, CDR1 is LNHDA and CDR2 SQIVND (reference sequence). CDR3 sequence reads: CASSMLSGGLAYEQYF. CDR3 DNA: TGTGCCAGTAGTATGCTTAGCGGCGGTCTAGCCTACGAGCAGTACTTC.

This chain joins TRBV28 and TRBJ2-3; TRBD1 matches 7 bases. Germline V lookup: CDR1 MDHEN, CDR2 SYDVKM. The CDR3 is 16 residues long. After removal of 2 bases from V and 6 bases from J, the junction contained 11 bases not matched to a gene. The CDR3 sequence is CASSLAGTASKDTQYF. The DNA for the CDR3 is TGTGCCAGCAGTTTAGCCGGGACAGCATCTAAGGATACGCAGTATTTT.

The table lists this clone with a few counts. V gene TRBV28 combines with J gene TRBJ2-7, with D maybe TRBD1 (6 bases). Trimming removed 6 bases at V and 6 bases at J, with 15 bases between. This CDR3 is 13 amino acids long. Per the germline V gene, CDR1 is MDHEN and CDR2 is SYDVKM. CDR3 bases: TGTGCCAGCAGAACCGACAGGTCGCGCGAGCAGTACTTC. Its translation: CASRTDRSREQYF.

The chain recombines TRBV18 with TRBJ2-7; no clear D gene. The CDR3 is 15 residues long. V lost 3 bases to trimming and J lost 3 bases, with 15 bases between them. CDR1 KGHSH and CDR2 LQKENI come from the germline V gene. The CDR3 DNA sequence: TGTGCCAGCTCACCTATTTGGCAGAAAGGCTACGAGCAGTACTTC. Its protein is CASSPIWQKGYEQYF.